Each of the 6 T cell receptor beta chains below was sequenced from the same sample in a study of shared clonotypes between healthy human individuals. Method: immunoSEQ multiplex PCR; TCRdb's copy keeps in-frame clones and lacks some. Here the sample spans around 2,000,000 clones, around 95% being singletons. The sequenced sample consisted of naive CD4+ T cells sorted from blood. The subset here: CD45RA+ positively selected. These receptors all stem from a man between 18 and 29 years old in good health.

The genes are TRBV13 and TRBJ2-7, with 11 positions matching TRBD2. Germline V lookup: CDR1 PRHDT, CDR2 FYEKMQ (reference sequence). CDR3 length equals 15 residues. The trim removed 5 bases at V and 0 bases at J, leaving 3 bases unmatched. This CDR3 reads CASSPSGGPSYEQYF. CDR3 nucleotides: TGTGCCAGCAGCCCTAGCGGGGGGCCCTCCTACGAGCAGTACTTC. The full variable domain, completed using reference TRBV13 and TRBJ2-7, is AAGVIQSPRHLIKEKRETATLKCYPIPRHDTVYWYQQGPGQDPQFLISFYEKMQSDKGSIPDRFSAQQFSDYHSELNMSSLELGDSALYFCASSPSGGPSYEQYFGPGTRLTVT.

J is TRBJ1-5 and V is TRBV28; 9 positions agree with TRBD1. J gave up 7 bases and V 6 bases, and 10 bases lay outside the gene matches. This CDR3 has 15 residues. Germline CDR1 is MDHEN and CDR2 is SYDVKM. In DNA form, the CDR3 reads TGTGCCAGCAGCACGGGACAGGGTGTGAGACAGCCCCAGCATTTT. It translates to CASSTGQGVRQPQHF.

This rearrangement joins TRBV4-1 to TRBJ2-7, with TRBD2 matching 8 bases. CDR1 is MGHRA and CDR2 is YSYEKL in the germline V gene. The CDR3 is made up of 17 amino acids. V dropped 0 bases and J dropped 2; count of bases not matched to a gene: 9. CDR3 in DNA: TGCGCCAGCAGCCAAGAGTTAGTCGGGGGGGCCCCCTACGAGCAGTACTTC. Translation: CASSQELVGGAPYEQYF.

The V call is TRBV19, the J call TRBJ1-6; no clear D gene. Deletions cut 7 bases from V and 2 bases from J, with 9 bases between. In germline, CDR1 is LNHDA, CDR2 SQIVND (reference sequence). The CDR3 is 14 amino acids. The CDR3 region is CASIDGTYNSPLHF. DNA of the CDR3: TGTGCCAGTATAGACGGGACCTATAATTCACCCCTCCACTTT.

The chain recombines TRBV28 with TRBJ1-2; TRBD1 aligns across 9 bases. The CDR3 runs to 14 residues. Unmatched junction bases numbered 10, after V lost 6 bases and J lost 8 bases. The germline gives CDR1 MDHEN, CDR2 SYDVKM. This CDR3 is CASSWNRGRGGYTF. The DNA of the CDR3 is TGTGCCAGCAGCTGGAACAGGGGGCGGGGAGGCTACACCTTC.

The J gene is TRBJ1-6, the V gene TRBV27; D perhaps matches TRBD1 (6 bases). CDR1 is MNHEY and CDR2 is SMNVEV in the germline V gene (reference sequence). CDR3 length: 16 residues. V shed 0 bases and J shed 9 bases, with 15 bases lying between them. CDR3 sequence: CASSLSMGQGTSPLHF. The CDR3 DNA follows: TGTGCCAGCAGTTTATCGATGGGGCAGGGGACTTCACCCCTCCACTTT.